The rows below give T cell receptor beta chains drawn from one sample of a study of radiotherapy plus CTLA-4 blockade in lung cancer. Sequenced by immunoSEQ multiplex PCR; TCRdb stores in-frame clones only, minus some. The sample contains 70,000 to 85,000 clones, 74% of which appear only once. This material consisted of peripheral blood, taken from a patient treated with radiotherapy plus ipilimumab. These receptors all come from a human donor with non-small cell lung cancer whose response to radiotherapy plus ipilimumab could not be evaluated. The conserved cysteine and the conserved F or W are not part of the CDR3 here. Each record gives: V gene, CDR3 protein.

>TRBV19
ASAIRQGLADSYEQY
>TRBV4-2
ASSQVAGNEQF
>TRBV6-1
ASSAQTVKNTEAF
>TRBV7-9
ASSPTGFAGGHYEQY
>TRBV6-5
ASSNRVGAF
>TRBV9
ASSAVQGAGETQY
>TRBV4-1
ASSQGADRGPGELF
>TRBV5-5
ASSLGAQGATGYT
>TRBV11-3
ASSLDRSSTGEQY
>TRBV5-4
ASSFRSGASSGNTIY
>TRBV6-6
ASSSPLAGVTEQY
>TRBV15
ATSARLNTEAF
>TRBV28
ASSPEHYSNQPQH
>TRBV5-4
ASSLDRAINSPLH
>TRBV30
AWSQGLSGNTIY
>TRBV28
ASDNAQGARSNQPQH
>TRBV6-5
ASSYPGLAYEQY
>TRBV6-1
ASSGGRRISYEQY
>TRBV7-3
ASSSGLPYNEQF
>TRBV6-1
ASSEPGSYTDTQY
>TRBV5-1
ASSDSGEFYEQY
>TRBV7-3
ASSLGGAGEKLF
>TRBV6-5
ASSYPGGEGSYGYT
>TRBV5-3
ARSFRGTSGSGLSGQF
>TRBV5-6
ASSQDLWDRGQTNYGYT
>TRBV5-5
ASSSGQGGTGELF
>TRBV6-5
ASRTGGANTGELF
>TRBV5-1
ASSLGGTSGYNEQF